This TCR beta chain is drawn from a study of T cell responses to AZD1222 COVID-19 vaccine (dated by TCRdb to the early 2020s). For the wider study: TCR sequencing covered approximately 230 trial participants: about 210 given two doses of AZD1222 and around 26 given two doses of MenACWY control vaccine. Trial participants were enrolled by age into subgroups of 18-55, 56-69 and 70-plus years, and roughly 150, 30 and 60 TCR-sequenced participants, respectively, were included in these subgroups.

Summary of the overall study and its limitations: Participants were mostly white British, with more females than males. The authors suggested clonal diversity may have been underestimated. CD4 TCRs associated with the vaccine covered the entire spike protein, and the dominant responses were in regions 160-218 and 743-854. Because no day 14 peak-response samples were available, the repertoires could be characterized only after the peak T cell response. After two AZD1222 doses, spike-specific TCR breadth and depth were significantly higher than at day 0 and than in MenACWY recipients. The 56-69-year group was small, and its depth increase did not reach significance, likely because of low power. Nearly half of unique spike-specific TCRs reportedly recognized epitopes outside regions mutated in the B.1.351 and B.1.1.7 variants. Conclusions about previously exposed vaccinees are limited because only six or seven AZD1222 recipients were SARS-CoV-2 seropositive at baseline.

Points on this clone: Its target antigen remains unknown. Per-nucleotide qualities are absent, and no much larger clonotype sits a single base away.

This specimen's time point label, per the study, means: about 28 days (+/-7) after the second vaccine dose. AZD1222 recipients with second doses at about 4 weeks or about 12 weeks were pooled, because spike-specific TCR depth and breadth did not differ between schedules. Vaccinee samples were obtained from the UK trials COV001 and COV002, which included a single-blind randomized controlled phase 2/3 trial of AZD1222 (ChAdOx1 nCoV-19) in healthy adults. For TCRbeta chain sequencing, PBMC samples were collected from trial participants at day 0 and at day 28 after the second dose. V is pruned by 3 bases and J by 6 bases, leaving 9 bases of the junction without a gene match. From cysteine to phenylalanine, the CDR3 is 16 amino acids long. Solely the CDR3 DNA is kept, with 48 bases framed from the first base. CDR1 and CDR2 (KGHSH, LQKENI) derive from the germline V gene. The CDR3 regions of human TCRbeta chains were analyzed by immunosequencing. The original methods were these. TCRs in the repertoires were matched against a reference library of SARS-CoV-2-specific TCRs that had been generated with the MIRA antigen-specificity platform. Breadth was defined as the fraction of unique TCRs that were SARS-CoV-2-associated, and depth was defined as the fraction of total T cells that were SARS-CoV-2-associated. Using the MIRA data, every spike-specific TCR was mapped to the spike region that the TCR reacted to and assigned to either a CD4 or a CD8 class. Log10-transformed breadth and depth values were compared by one-way ANOVA with Sidak's multiple comparisons tests. Imported from immuneACCESS, the table was reduced by TCRdb to in-frame sequences with V and J called. These copies leave out some clones; in studies compared against another copy, an unresolved V gene accounts for under half, and the cause of the remainder is not known. The DNA gave D and trimming, while V, J and clone size come from that table. Counted in this sample were approximately 300,000 clones; 90% to 95% of them appeared once. 0.55% of the sample is held by the ten biggest clonotypes.

The chain is assembled from TRBV18 and TRBJ2-2; 8 bases in the middle match TRBD2. The clonotype comes from an adult who received the AZD1222 COVID-19 vaccine. The input for sequencing was peripheral blood, taken 28 days after the second AZD1222 dose. The DNA is TGTGCCAGCTCACCGTACACGGGAGGGCCGGCCGGGGAGCTGTTTTTT. Translated, it gives CASSPYTGGPAGELFF. Where the CDR3 stops, the reference TRBV18 and TRBJ2-2 genes take over; the full variable domain is NAGVMQNPRHLVRRRGQEARLRCSPMKGHSHVYWYRQLPEEGLKFMVYLQKENIIDESGMPKERFSAEFPKEGPSILRIQQVVRGDSAAYFCASSPYTGGPAGELFFGEGSRLTVL.